This TCR beta chain was captured by sequencing in a study of cytomegalovirus exposure and HLA in healthy donors. General observations from the study: Accurate prediction of most subjects' HLA-A and HLA-B alleles from TCR beta sequences was reported.

The CDR3 runs 15 residues. The germline V and J ends were trimmed by 0 bases and 6 bases, with 14 bases remaining between them. The germline V gene encodes CDR1 MGHRA and CDR2 YSYEKL. PCR employed 60 Vbeta and 13 Jbeta primers. TCRdb's copy holds only in-frame clones and misses some; the assay was immunoSEQ multiplex PCR. The data hold about 190,000 clones, with 70% to 75% observed a single time. This clone was counted once. The antigen is not known. The J gene is TRBJ1-2, the V gene TRBV4-1, with D unclear. Input material: PBMCs. The sequence derives from a man aged 30 to 45 in good health and CMV-seropositive. For the CDR3, the DNA is TGCGCCAGCAGCCAAGATCCGGCAGAGCGACATGGCTACACCTTC. Amino acid sequence: CASSQDPAERHGYTF.